The 31 T cell receptor beta chains in this list originate from one sample, sequenced in a study of blood T cell repertoires in COVID-19. Sequencing was performed with immunoSEQ multiplex PCR; in TCRdb, only in-frame clones are kept and a portion is missing. The table includes about 320,000 clones, approximately 90% detected once. The sample taken for sequencing was PBMCs or T cells enriched from blood (not recorded which). Every receptor here comes from a woman in her 30s who had been exposed to COVID-19.

This clone has only one observation. The V gene is TRBV7-9, the J gene TRBJ2-3; 11 nucleotides match TRBD1. J gave up 5 bases and V 5 bases, and 3 bases lay outside the gene matches. There are 14 residues in the CDR3. CDR1 is SEHNR, CDR2 FQNEAQ, per germline (reference sequence). The CDR3 coding sequence is TGTGCCAGCAGCACGGACAGGGGGCTAGATACGCAGTATTTT. This encodes CASSTDRGLDTQYF.

This clone was detected once. The gene calls are TRBV19 and TRBJ2-2; 8 bases line up with TRBD1. Looked up from germline, CDR1 is LNHDA and CDR2 is SQIVND (reference sequence). The CDR3 spans 17 residues. The V gene end was trimmed by 5 bases and the J gene end by 4 bases; junction bases not matched to a gene: 12. The CDR3 bases are TGTGCCAGTAGTGTCCGCAGGGGGCGAGTAAGCACCGGGGAGCTGTTTTTT. Translating gives CASSVRRGRVSTGELFF.

The chain employs TRBV21-1 and TRBJ1-3. TRBV21-1 is a known pseudogene. This CDR3 is 16 amino acids long. CDR3: CASSKVVEGPGNTIYF. The CDR3 DNA follows: TGTGCCAGCAGCAAAGTGGTGGAGGGGCCTGGAAACACCATATATTTT.

V gene TRBV6-5 combines with J gene TRBJ2-7; perhaps TRBD1 as D (6 bases). The V gene's germline CDR1 is MNHEY and CDR2 SVGAGI. This CDR3 spans 12 amino acids. V was clipped by 6 bases and J by 7 bases, with 13 bases between them. CDR3 amino acids: CASSRGPVEQYF. For the CDR3, the DNA is TGTGCCAGCAGCAGGGGACCCGTAGAGCAGTACTTC.

The rearrangement links TRBV6-5 to TRBJ1-2; 9 bases fit TRBD1. The CDR3 is made up of 14 amino acids. Germline V gives CDR1 MNHEY, CDR2 SVGAGI. Trimming took 6 bases from V and 5 from J; bases not matched to a gene: 7. CDR3 coding DNA: TGTGCCAGCAGCCACGGACAGGGGTCGTATGGCTACACCTTC. This gives the protein CASSHGQGSYGYTF.

The genes are TRBV2 and TRBJ1-1, with D perhaps TRBD1 (5 bases). Germline V lookup: CDR1 SNHLY, CDR2 FYNNEI. CDR3 size: 14 residues. V lost 4 bases, J lost 0 bases, and 9 bases lay in between. CDR3 in amino acids: CASSGQNLNTEAFF. CDR3 DNA: TGTGCCAGCAGTGGACAGAACTTGAACACTGAAGCTTTCTTT.

The genes are TRBV6-5 and TRBJ1-2; D may be TRBD1 (5 bases). Deletions cut 2 bases from V and 8 bases from J, with 15 bases between. Germline assignment: CDR1 MNHEY and CDR2 SVGAGI. This CDR3 has 14 amino acids. CDR3 bases: TGTGCCAGCAGTTACCTGGCAGGGTCGGTGGGCTACACCTTC. Its protein is CASSYLAGSVGYTF.

The chain employs TRBV19 and TRBJ1-5, with D possibly TRBD1 on 6 matching bases. Deletions cut 2 bases from V and 6 bases from J, with 14 bases between. Per germline, CDR1 LNHDA and CDR2 SQIVND (reference sequence). This CDR3 region has 15 residues. The DNA for the CDR3 is TGTGCCAGTAGTATAAGGGGGGGCACGACTCAGCCCCAGCATTTT. Translation gives CASSIRGGTTQPQHF.

This sequence joins TRBV18 and TRBJ1-1; a weak D match, TRBD1 (6 bases). This CDR3 is built from 13 residues. Looked up from germline, CDR1 is KGHSH and CDR2 is LQKENI. V dropped 1 base and J dropped 8 bases, with 11 bases sitting between them. CDR3 DNA sequence: TGTGCCAGCTCACCACAGTTCGGGACAGAAGCTTTCTTT. Protein product: CASSPQFGTEAFF.

The V and J genes are TRBV29-1 and TRBJ1-2; possible D gene TRBD1, 5 bases. V was pared by 3 bases and J by 2 bases, with 13 bases between. Germline CDR1 is SQVTM and CDR2 is ANQGSEA. The CDR3 consists of 14 residues. CDR3 sequence: CSVDRRRGNYGYTF. The DNA for the CDR3 is TGCAGCGTTGACCGTAGGCGGGGGAACTATGGCTACACCTTC.

The rearrangement links TRBV6-5 to TRBJ1-2; no reliable D call. V lost 2 bases, J lost 8 bases, and 9 bases lay in between. The CDR3 consists of 12 residues. The V gene's germline CDR1 is MNHEY and CDR2 SVGAGI. The CDR3 DNA is TGTGCCAGCAGTTACGGCCTCGGGGGCTACACCTTC. Protein: CASSYGLGGYTF.

The rearrangement joins TRBV21-1 to TRBJ1-3; TRBD1 reflects the table's D call only, with no check against the DNA. TRBV21-1 is a known pseudogene. The CDR3 has 18 amino acids. CDR3 DNA sequence: TGTGCCAGCAGCAAAGCGCGCGGACAGCTCATACGTGGAAACACCATATATTTT. This gives the protein CASSKARGQLIRGNTIYF.

The CDR3 sequence is CASSPGSYNEQFF. The CDR3 nucleotides read TGTGCCAGCAGCCCCGGCTCCTACAATGAGCAGTTCTTC. The chain couples TRBV7-2 to TRBJ2-1; D gene uncertain. V was clipped by 5 bases and J by 0 bases, with 5 bases between them. The length of the CDR3 is 13 residues. Germline-derived CDR1 and CDR2 are SGHTA and FQGNSA. The whole variable domain, filled in from reference TRBV7-2 and TRBJ2-1, reads GAGVSQSPSNKVTEKGKDVELRCDPISGHTALYWYRQSLGQGLEFLIYFQGNSAPDKSGLPSDRFSAERTGGSVSTLTIQRTQQEDSAVYLCASSPGSYNEQFFGPGTRLTVL.

This rearrangement joins TRBV9 to TRBJ2-1; perhaps TRBD1 as D (5 bases). V dropped 4 bases and J dropped 10 bases, with 15 bases sitting between them. The CDR3 is 13 amino acids. Germline CDR1 SGDLS, CDR2 YYNGEE. The CDR3 spells CASSPIPYREQFF. The CDR3 bases are TGTGCCAGCAGCCCCATCCCTTACAGGGAGCAGTTCTTC.

J is TRBJ1-1 and V is TRBV6-5; D perhaps matches TRBD1 (5 bases). The CDR3 has 14 amino acids. The V gene's germline CDR1 is MNHEY and CDR2 SVGAGI. V was trimmed by 0 bases and J by 6 bases, leaving 11 bases between them. The CDR3 is CASSYSRGGAEAFF. The DNA of the CDR3 is TGTGCCAGCAGTTACTCCCGGGGAGGGGCTGAAGCTTTCTTT.

V is TRBV27 and J is TRBJ2-7; 7 bases are a match to TRBD1. This CDR3 is built from 17 residues. The junction had 14 bases not matched to a gene; V was cut back by 1 base and J by 5 bases. CDR1 MNHEY and CDR2 SMNVEV come from the germline V gene (reference sequence). The CDR3 DNA sequence: TGTGCCAGCAGTTTATTACAGGGGCGAATCTCACCGAACGAGCAGTACTTC. Translated, it gives CASSLLQGRISPNEQYF.

This clone was recorded only once. This chain joins TRBV5-6 and TRBJ2-3; D is possibly TRBD2 (5 bases). Germline lookup yields CDR1 SGHDT and CDR2 YYEEEE. There are 17 residues in the CDR3. V was clipped by 3 bases and J by 0 bases, with 17 bases between them. CDR3 sequence reads: CASSSWTESSSTDTQYF. The CDR3 DNA reads as TGTGCCAGCAGCTCCTGGACTGAAAGTTCTAGCACAGATACGCAGTATTTT.

The V gene is TRBV13, the J gene TRBJ1-2; D remains ambiguous. V was cut by 0 bases and J by 6 bases, with 17 bases left in between. Germline V CDR1 and CDR2: PRHDT, FYEKMQ (reference sequence). This CDR3 is 16 amino acids long. CDR3 protein: CASSLGLASPRHGYTF. The CDR3 DNA reads TGTGCCAGCAGCTTAGGCTTGGCCTCCCCGAGGCATGGCTACACCTTC.

This clone was observed once. The V gene is TRBV24-1, the J gene TRBJ1-5; 10 nucleotides align to TRBD1. This CDR3 contains 16 residues. Germline lookup yields CDR1 KGHDR and CDR2 SFDVKD. V was clipped by 2 bases and J by 7 bases; unmatched bases: 7. The CDR3, as DNA: TGTGCCACCAGTGATTCCGGGACAGGGGATCAACAGCCCCAGCATTTT. It translates to CATSDSGTGDQQPQHF.

The CDR3 protein is CASTRNSNYGYTF. The CDR3 DNA is TGTGCCAGCACGAGAAATTCAAACTATGGCTACACCTTC. The J gene is TRBJ1-2, the V gene TRBV28; D is undetermined. Looked up from germline, CDR1 is MDHEN and CDR2 is SYDVKM. The CDR3 contains 13 residues. Trimming removed 7 bases from V and 2 bases from J, with 11 bases in between.

The chain links TRBV7-9 to TRBJ1-1; no definite D call. The germline CDR1 and CDR2 sequences are SEHNR and FQNEAQ (reference sequence). V lost 8 bases and J lost 7, with 11 bases in between. This CDR3 is built from 11 residues. The CDR3 here is CASSGSGEAFF. The CDR3 region has the DNA TGTGCCAGCTCGGGATCCGGTGAAGCTTTCTTT. Looking up the rest from reference TRBV7-9 and TRBJ1-1 gives the full variable domain: DTGVSQNPRHKITKRGQNVTFRCDPISEHNRLYWYRQTLGQGPEFLTYFQNEAQLEKSRLLSDRFSAERPKGSFSTLEIQRTEQGDSAMYLCASSGSGEAFFGQGTRLTVV.

The chain carries TRBV6-1 and TRBJ1-1; possibly TRBD1 for D (6 bases). V lost 4 bases, J lost 1 base, and 16 bases lay in between. This CDR3 region has 16 residues. Germline V lookup: CDR1 MNHNS, CDR2 SASEGT. This CDR3 reads CASSGNRVRGNTEAFF. CDR3 bases: TGTGCCAGCAGTGGAAACAGGGTCCGGGGGAACACTGAAGCTTTCTTT.

The V gene is TRBV2, the J gene TRBJ2-5, with 11 nucleotides matching TRBD1. The CDR3 is 18 amino acids. V trimming: 6 bases; J trimming: 4 bases; junction bases outside the gene matches: 16. CDR1 is SNHLY and CDR2 is FYNNEI in the germline V gene. CDR3 region: CASRRIARDRGTGETQYF. The DNA of the CDR3 is TGTGCCAGCAGGCGAATCGCGAGGGACAGGGGGACGGGAGAGACCCAGTACTTC. Combining the CDR3 with reference TRBV2 and TRBJ2-5 gives the whole variable domain EPEVTQTPSHQVTQMGQEVILRCVPISNHLYFYWYRQILGQKVEFLVSFYNNEISEKSEIFDDQFSVERPDGSNFTLKIRSTKLEDSAMYFCASRRIARDRGTGETQYFGPGTRLLVL.

This clone appeared a few times. The J gene is TRBJ2-1, the V gene TRBV7-9; D is perhaps TRBD2 (5 bases). The CDR3 runs 17 residues. Looked up from germline, CDR1 is SEHNR and CDR2 is FQNEAQ (reference sequence). V was cut by 1 base and J by 4 bases, with 17 bases left in between. The DNA for the CDR3 is TGTGCCAGCAGCTTAGGTAGTTTTGGCAGGACTTACAATGAGCAGTTCTTC. It is translated as CASSLGSFGRTYNEQFF.

This clone showed up just once. The rearrangement links TRBV9 to TRBJ2-5, with a tentative D call TRBD1 (6 bases). The CDR3 loop spans 14 amino acids. CDR1 and CDR2 from the germline V gene are SGDLS and YYNGEE. Trimming left V 0 bases short and J 2 bases short, with 8 bases between. The CDR3 region has the DNA TGTGCCAGCAGCGTAGGGGGGCCACAAGAGACCCAGTACTTC. Residues: CASSVGGPQETQYF.

The chain uses TRBV19 and TRBJ2-7; D ambiguous. V lost 6 bases and J lost 7, with 19 bases in between. Germline-derived CDR1 and CDR2 are LNHDA and SQIVND (reference sequence). The CDR3 extends over 14 amino acids. This chain's CDR3 is CASSGSGRLGEQYF. The CDR3 DNA sequence: TGTGCCAGTAGCGGATCGGGTAGACTTGGAGAGCAGTACTTC.

This clone was seen a single time. The J gene is TRBJ2-3, the V gene TRBV14; D ambiguous. CDR1 and CDR2 from the germline V gene are SGHDN and FVKESK. The CDR3 is made up of 16 amino acids. V lost 1 base, J lost 0 bases, and 11 bases lay in between. This CDR3 is CASSQVIVTSTDTQYF. In nucleotides, the CDR3 is TGTGCCAGCAGCCAAGTAATTGTAACTAGCACAGATACGCAGTATTTT.

This chain connects TRBV7-9 to TRBJ2-3; no clear D gene. Trimming left V 2 bases short and J 6 bases short, with 9 bases between. This CDR3 has 13 residues. Germline lookup yields CDR1 SEHNR and CDR2 FQNEAQ (reference sequence). CDR3 bases: TGTGCCAGCAGCTTATTTATCCCGGATACGCAGTATTTT. It translates to CASSLFIPDTQYF.

This clone was picked up a small number of times. A read error may produce the germline difference seen at one junction end. The CDR3 DNA sequence: TGTGCCAGCAGTGAAGCTCGGTCGTCGGAGACTCCCTTC. This sequence encodes CASSEARSSETPF. V usage is TRBV6-1 and J usage is TRBJ2-7; D uncertain. The CDR3 contains 13 residues. Germline CDR1 reads MNHNS; CDR2 reads SASEGT.

The sample holds one count of this clone. V gene TRBV13 combines with J gene TRBJ2-2; 10 nucleotides align to TRBD2. This CDR3 is built from 18 residues. Germline-derived CDR1 and CDR2 are PRHDT and FYEKMQ (reference sequence). V shed 2 bases and J 0 bases; nucleotides not matched to a gene: 6. This CDR3 reads CASSLSSSGGANTGELFF. Here the CDR3 DNA reads TGTGCCAGCAGCTTATCTTCGAGCGGGGGGGCGAACACCGGGGAGCTGTTTTTT. Looking up the rest from reference TRBV13 and TRBJ2-2 gives the full variable domain: AAGVIQSPRHLIKEKRETATLKCYPIPRHDTVYWYQQGPGQDPQFLISFYEKMQSDKGSIPDRFSAQQFSDYHSELNMSSLELGDSALYFCASSLSSSGGANTGELFFGEGSRLTVL.

The J gene is TRBJ2-3, the V gene TRBV2, with D perhaps TRBD1 (6 bases). The V gene's germline CDR1 is SNHLY and CDR2 FYNNEI. Trimming shortened V by 4 bases and J by 6 bases, and 14 bases separated the two germline ends. This CDR3 is 14 amino acids long. CDR3 amino acids: CASSGDMEVDTQYF. In DNA form, the CDR3 reads TGTGCCAGCAGTGGGGACATGGAGGTGGATACGCAGTATTTT.